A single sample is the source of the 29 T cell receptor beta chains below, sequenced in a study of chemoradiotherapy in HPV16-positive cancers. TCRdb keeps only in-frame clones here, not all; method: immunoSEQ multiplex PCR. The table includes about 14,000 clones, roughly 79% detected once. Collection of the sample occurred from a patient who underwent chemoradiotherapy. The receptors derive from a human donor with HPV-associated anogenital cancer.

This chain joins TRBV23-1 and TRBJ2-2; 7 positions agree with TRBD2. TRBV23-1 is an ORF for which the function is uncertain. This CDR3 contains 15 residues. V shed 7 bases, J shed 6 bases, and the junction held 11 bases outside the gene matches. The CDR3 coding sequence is TGCGCCAGCACTTTGACCCCGGGGAGGGCCGGGGAGCTGTTTTTT. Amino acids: CASTLTPGRAGELFF.

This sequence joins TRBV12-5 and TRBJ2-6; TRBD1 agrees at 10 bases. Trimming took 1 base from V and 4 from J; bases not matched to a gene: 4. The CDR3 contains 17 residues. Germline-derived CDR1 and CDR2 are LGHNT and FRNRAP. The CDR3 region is CASGLGQGARGANVLTF. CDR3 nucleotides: TGTGCTAGTGGTTTGGGACAGGGGGCGCGAGGGGCCAACGTCCTGACTTTC.

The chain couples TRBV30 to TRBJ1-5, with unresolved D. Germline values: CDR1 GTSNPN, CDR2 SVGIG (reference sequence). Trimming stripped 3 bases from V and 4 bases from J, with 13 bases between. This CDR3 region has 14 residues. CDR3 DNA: TGTGCCTGGAGCCCACCAGTGCGTAATCAGCCCCAGCATTTT. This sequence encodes CAWSPPVRNQPQHF.

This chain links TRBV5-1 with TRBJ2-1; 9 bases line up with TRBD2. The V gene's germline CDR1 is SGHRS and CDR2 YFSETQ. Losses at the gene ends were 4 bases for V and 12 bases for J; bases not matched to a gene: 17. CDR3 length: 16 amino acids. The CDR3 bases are TGCGCCAGCAGCAACCGGACTAGCGCACCTCCCTACGCGCAGTTCTTC. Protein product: CASSNRTSAPPYAQFF.

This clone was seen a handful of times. CDR3 amino acids: CASSPTDRATGELFF. In nucleotides, the CDR3 is TGTGCCAGCAGTCCGACCGACAGGGCAACCGGGGAGCTGTTTTTT. V is TRBV25-1 and J is TRBJ2-2; 7 nucleotides match TRBD1. J was trimmed by 5 bases and V by 5 bases; bases with no gene match: 8. The CDR3 totals 15 residues. Germline assignment: CDR1 MGHDK and CDR2 SYGVNS.

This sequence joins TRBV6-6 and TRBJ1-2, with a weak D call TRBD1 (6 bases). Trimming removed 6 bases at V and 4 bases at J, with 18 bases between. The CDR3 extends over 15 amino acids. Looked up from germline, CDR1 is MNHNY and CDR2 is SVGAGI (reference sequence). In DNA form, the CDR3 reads TGTGCCAGCAGACTTTCGGACAGCTCTGGCTATGGCTACACCTTC. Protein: CASRLSDSSGYGYTF.

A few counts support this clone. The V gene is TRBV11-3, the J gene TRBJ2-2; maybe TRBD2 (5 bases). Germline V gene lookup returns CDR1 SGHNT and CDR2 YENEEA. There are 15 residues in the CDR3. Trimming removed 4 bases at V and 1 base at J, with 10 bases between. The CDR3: CASSSMRENTGELFF. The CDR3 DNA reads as TGTGCCAGCAGCTCGATGAGGGAGAACACCGGGGAGCTGTTTTTT.

This CDR3 is CASSVEGHTQAFF. In DNA form, the CDR3 reads TGTGCCAGCAGCGTAGAAGGACATACCCAAGCTTTCTTT. The V call is TRBV9, the J call TRBJ1-1, with a tentative D call TRBD1 (5 bases). The V gene's germline CDR1 is SGDLS and CDR2 YYNGEE. V gave up 0 bases and J gave up 9 bases, with 12 bases separating them. This CDR3 has 13 amino acids.

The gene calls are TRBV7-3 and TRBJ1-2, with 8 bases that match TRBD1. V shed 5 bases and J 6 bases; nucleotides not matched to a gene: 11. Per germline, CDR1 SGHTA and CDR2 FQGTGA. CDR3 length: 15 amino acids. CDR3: CASSTTRTGRDGYTF. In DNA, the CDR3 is TGTGCCAGCAGCACAACGCGGACAGGGCGGGATGGCTACACCTTC. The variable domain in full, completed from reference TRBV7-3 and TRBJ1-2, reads GAGVSQTPSNKVTEKGKYVELRCDPISGHTALYWYRQSLGQGPEFLIYFQGTGAADDSGLPNDRFFAVRPEGSVSTLKIQRTERGDSAVYLCASSTTRTGRDGYTFGSGTRLTVV.

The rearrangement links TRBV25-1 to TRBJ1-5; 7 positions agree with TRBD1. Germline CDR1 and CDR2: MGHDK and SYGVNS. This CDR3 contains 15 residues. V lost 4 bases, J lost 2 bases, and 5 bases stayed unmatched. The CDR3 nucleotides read TGTGCCAGCAGTGCACAGGGGAGAGGCAATCAGCCCCAGCATTTT. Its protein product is CASSAQGRGNQPQHF.

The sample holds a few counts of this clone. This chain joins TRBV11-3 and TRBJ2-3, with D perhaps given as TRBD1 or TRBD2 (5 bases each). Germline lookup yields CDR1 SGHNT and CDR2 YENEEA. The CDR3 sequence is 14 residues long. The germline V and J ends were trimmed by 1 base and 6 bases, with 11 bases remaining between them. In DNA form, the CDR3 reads TGTGCCAGCAGCTTAGCGGGGCCGAGGGATACGCAGTATTTT. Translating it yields CASSLAGPRDTQYF.

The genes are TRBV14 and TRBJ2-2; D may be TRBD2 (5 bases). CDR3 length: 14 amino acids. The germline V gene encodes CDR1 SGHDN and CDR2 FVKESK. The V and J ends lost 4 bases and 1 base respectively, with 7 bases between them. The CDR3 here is CASSLEGNTGELFF. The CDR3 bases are TGTGCCAGCAGCCTAGAGGGGAACACCGGGGAGCTGTTTTTT.

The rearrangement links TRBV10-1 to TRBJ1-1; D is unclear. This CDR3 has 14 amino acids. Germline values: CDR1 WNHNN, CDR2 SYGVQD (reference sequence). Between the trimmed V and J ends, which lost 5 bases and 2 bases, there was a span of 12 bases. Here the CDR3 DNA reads TGCGCCAGCAGTACGGACGGAACAAACACTGAAGCTTTCTTT. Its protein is CASSTDGTNTEAFF.

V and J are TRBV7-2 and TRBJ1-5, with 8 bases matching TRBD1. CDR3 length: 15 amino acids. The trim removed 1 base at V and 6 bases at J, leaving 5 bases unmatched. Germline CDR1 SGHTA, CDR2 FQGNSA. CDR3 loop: CASSLDATGVQPQHF. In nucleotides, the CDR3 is TGTGCCAGCAGCTTAGACGCGACAGGGGTTCAGCCCCAGCATTTT.

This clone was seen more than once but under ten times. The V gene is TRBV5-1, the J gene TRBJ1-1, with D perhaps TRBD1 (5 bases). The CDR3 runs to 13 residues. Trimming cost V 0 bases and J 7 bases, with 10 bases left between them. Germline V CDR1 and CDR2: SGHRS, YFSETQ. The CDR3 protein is CASSLGGTGEAFF. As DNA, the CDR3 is TGCGCCAGCAGCTTGGGAGGGACTGGTGAAGCTTTCTTT.

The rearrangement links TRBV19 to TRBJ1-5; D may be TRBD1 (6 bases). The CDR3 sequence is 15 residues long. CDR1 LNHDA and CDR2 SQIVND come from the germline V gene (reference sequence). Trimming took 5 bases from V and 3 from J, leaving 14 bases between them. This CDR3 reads CASSPKQGLNQPQHF. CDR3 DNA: TGTGCCAGTAGTCCAAAACAGGGTCTCAATCAGCCCCAGCATTTT.

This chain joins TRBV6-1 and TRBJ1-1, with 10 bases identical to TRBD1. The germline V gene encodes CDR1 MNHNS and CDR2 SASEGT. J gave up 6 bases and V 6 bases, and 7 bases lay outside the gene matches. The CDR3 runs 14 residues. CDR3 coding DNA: TGTGCCAGCAGGGCGGACAGGGGGACGGCTGAAGCTTTCTTT. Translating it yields CASRADRGTAEAFF.

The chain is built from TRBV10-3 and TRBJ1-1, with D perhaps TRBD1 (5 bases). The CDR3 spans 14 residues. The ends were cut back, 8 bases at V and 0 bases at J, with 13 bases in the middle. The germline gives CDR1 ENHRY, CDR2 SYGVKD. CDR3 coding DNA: TGTGCCATCCGGCGGGGCGCGATGAACACTGAAGCTTTCTTT. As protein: CAIRRGAMNTEAFF.

The CDR3 is CASSPTGLSGANVLTF. The DNA of the CDR3 is TGTGCCAGCAGCCCGACAGGGTTGTCTGGGGCCAACGTCCTGACTTTC. This chain uses TRBV11-2 with TRBJ2-6; 7 bases fit TRBD1. The ends lost 5 bases at V and 1 base at J; junction bases unmatched: 5. Germline values: CDR1 SGHAT, CDR2 FQNNGV. CDR3 length: 16 residues.

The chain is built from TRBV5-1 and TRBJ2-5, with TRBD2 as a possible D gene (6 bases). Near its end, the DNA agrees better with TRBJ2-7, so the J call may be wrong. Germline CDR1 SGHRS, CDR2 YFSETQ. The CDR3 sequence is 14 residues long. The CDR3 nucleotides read TGCGCCAGCAGCTTGGAACGGGAGCGGGACGAGCAGTACTTC. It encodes CASSLERERDEQYF.

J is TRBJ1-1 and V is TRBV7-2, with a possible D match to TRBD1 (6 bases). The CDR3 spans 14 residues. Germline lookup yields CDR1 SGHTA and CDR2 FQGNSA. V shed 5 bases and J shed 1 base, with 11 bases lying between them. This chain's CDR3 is CASSIQTGNTEAFF. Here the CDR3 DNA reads TGTGCCAGCAGCATCCAGACAGGGAACACTGAAGCTTTCTTT.

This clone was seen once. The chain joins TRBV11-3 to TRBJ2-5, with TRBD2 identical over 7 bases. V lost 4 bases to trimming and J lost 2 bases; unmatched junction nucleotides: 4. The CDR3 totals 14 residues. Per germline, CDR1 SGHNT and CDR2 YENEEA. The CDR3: CASSWGGEQETQYF. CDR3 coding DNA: TGTGCCAGCAGCTGGGGGGGGGAACAAGAGACCCAGTACTTC.

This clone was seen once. The CDR3 here is CASSQKRTGNNYGYTF. CDR3 nucleotides: TGTGCCAGCAGCCAAAAACGGACAGGGAATAACTATGGCTACACCTTC. This chain links TRBV13 with TRBJ1-2; 8 bases match TRBD1. The CDR3 is 16 residues long. Losses at the gene ends were 5 bases for V and 1 base for J; bases not matched to a gene: 9. The V gene's germline CDR1 is PRHDT and CDR2 FYEKMQ (reference sequence).

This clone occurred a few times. As DNA, the CDR3 is TGTGCCAGCAGTTACTCGACGTCCGAGCAGTACTTC. Amino acid sequence: CASSYSTSEQYF. This chain connects TRBV6-5 to TRBJ2-7; D unresolved. Per germline, CDR1 MNHEY and CDR2 SVGAGI. This CDR3 contains 12 residues. Between the trimmed V and J ends, which lost 0 bases and 6 bases, there was a span of 6 bases.

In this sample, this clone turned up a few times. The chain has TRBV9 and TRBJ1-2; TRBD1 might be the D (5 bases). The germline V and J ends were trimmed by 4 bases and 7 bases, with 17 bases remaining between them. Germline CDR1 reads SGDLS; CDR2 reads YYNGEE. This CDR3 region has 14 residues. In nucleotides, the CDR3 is TGTGCCAGCAGCCCCCCTGGAGGGGCCTTTGGCTACACCTTC. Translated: CASSPPGGAFGYTF.

The CDR3 nucleotides are TGTGCCAGTAGTACAACAGGGAAAGGAGTGTACTATGGCTACACCTTC. Encoded protein: CASSTTGKGVYYGYTF. J is TRBJ1-2 and V is TRBV19; D might be TRBD1 (6 bases). The CDR3 length is 16 residues. V was shortened by 4 bases and J by 3 bases, with 18 bases between the two germline ends. Per the germline V gene, CDR1 is LNHDA and CDR2 is SQIVND (reference sequence).

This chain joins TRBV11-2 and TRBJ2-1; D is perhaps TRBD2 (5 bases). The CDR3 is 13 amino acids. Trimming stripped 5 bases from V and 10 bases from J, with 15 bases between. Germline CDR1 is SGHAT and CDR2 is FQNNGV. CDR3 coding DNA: TGTGCCAGCAGCGCGGACTGGCGAAGGGAGCAGTTCTTC. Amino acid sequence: CASSADWRREQFF.

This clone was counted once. This chain's CDR3 is CASSLEASGWGNEQFF. As DNA, the CDR3 is TGTGCCAGCAGCTTAGAGGCTAGCGGGTGGGGCAATGAGCAGTTCTTC. V gene TRBV7-6 combines with J gene TRBJ2-1; 8 positions match TRBD2. J gave up 6 bases and V 1 base, and 8 bases lay outside the gene matches. The CDR3 consists of 16 residues. Germline CDR1 SGHVS, CDR2 FNYEAQ. The full variable domain, in which reference TRBV7-6 and TRBJ2-1 provide the parts outside the CDR3, is GAGVSQSPRYKVTKRGQDVALRCDPISGHVSLYWYRQALGQGPEFLTYFNYEAQQDKSGLPNDRFSAERPEGSISTLTIQRTEQRDSAMYRCASSLEASGWGNEQFFGPGTRLTVL.

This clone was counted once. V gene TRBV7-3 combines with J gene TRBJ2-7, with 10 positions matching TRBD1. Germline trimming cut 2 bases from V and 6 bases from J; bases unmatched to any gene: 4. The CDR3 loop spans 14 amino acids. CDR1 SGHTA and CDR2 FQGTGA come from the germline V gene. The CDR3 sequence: CASSLWDRGSEQYF. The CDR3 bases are TGTGCCAGCAGCTTATGGGACAGGGGAAGCGAGCAGTACTTC.